The 17 T cell receptor beta chains in this list originate from one sample, sequenced in a study of regulatory T cells in long-lasting Graves disease. Indicated time point: persistent/refractory GD, antithyroid drugs over 5 years with positive TRAb. There was RNA extracted from PBMCs, and the TCR library was made from it. Library construction for TCR beta used iRepertoire HTBI primers and Arm-PCR of CDR3 regions. TCRdb passed the multiplex PCR reads through MiXCR, listing each CDR3 protein once. The sample has 300,000 to 500,000 distinct CDR3 sequences; less than 25% are singletons. The sample was peripheral blood mononuclear cells (PBMCs), taken when the disease was refractory, from a patient treated with antithyroid drugs. Receptors originate from a female donor with Graves disease.

This clonotype occurred many times. The V and J genes are TRBV7-9 and TRBJ2-7; TRBD1 aligns across 9 bases. J lost 5 bases, V lost 1 base, and 6 bases had no gene match. CDR3 length: 15 amino acids. Germline CDR1 is SEHNR and CDR2 is FQNEAQ (reference sequence). The CDR3 DNA reads TGTGCCAGCAGCTTAGTTGGACAGGGGAGGAACGAGCAGTACTTC. Translation gives CASSLVGQGRNEQYF.

In its sample, this clonotype was seen a few times. The chain uses TRBV7-4 and TRBJ2-7; the match to TRBD1 covers 8 bases. After removal of 5 bases from V and 2 bases from J, the junction contained 8 bases not matched to a gene. Germline loops: CDR1 SGHVT, CDR2 SQSDAQ. The CDR3 runs 15 residues. CDR3 DNA sequence: TGTGCCAGCAGCACTGAGGACAGGGTCCCCTACGAGCAGTACTTC. Protein product: CASSTEDRVPYEQYF.

At least ten counts were recorded for this clonotype. The genes are TRBV20-1 and TRBJ1-5, with 7 bases fitting TRBD1. The germline V gene has CDR1 DFQATT and CDR2 SNEGSKA (reference sequence). This CDR3 region has 16 residues. J was trimmed by 2 bases and V by 1 base; bases with no gene match: 8. The CDR3: CSARVEGQGGNQPQHF. CDR3 nucleotide sequence: TGCAGTGCTAGAGTAGAGGGGCAGGGGGGCAATCAGCCCCAGCATTTT.

This clonotype has a handful of counts. The chain carries TRBV28 and TRBJ1-5; D is perhaps TRBD1 (6 bases). V was pared by 6 bases and J by 4 bases, with 16 bases between. The germline gives CDR1 MDHEN, CDR2 SYDVKM. CDR3 size: 15 residues. The CDR3 DNA sequence: TGTGCCAGCAGATTGCGGGGGCTTGGGAATCAGCCCCAGCATTTT. This codes for CASRLRGLGNQPQHF. Full variable domain (remainder filled in from reference TRBV28 and TRBJ1-5): DVKVTQSSRYLVKRTGEKVFLECVQDMDHENMFWYRQDPGLGLRLIYFSYDVKMKEKGDIPEGYSVSREKKERFSLILESASTNQTSMYLCASRLRGLGNQPQHFGDGTRLSIL.

This clonotype was seen many times. This chain joins TRBV6-1 and TRBJ1-2; D call uncertain. This CDR3 contains 15 residues. V was clipped by 7 bases and J by 1 base, with 16 bases between them. The V gene's germline CDR1 is MNHNS and CDR2 SASEGT. For the CDR3, the DNA is TGTGCCAGCACTTTCGGAAGTGCCCTTAACTATGGCTACACCTTC. It specifies CASTFGSALNYGYTF.

The chain carries TRBV3-1 and TRBJ1-4; 8 positions agree with TRBD1. This CDR3 spans 15 amino acids. Germline CDR1 is LGHDT and CDR2 is YNNKEL (reference sequence). Unmatched junction bases numbered 1, after V lost 4 bases and J lost 0 bases. This CDR3 is CASSPGQATNEKLFF. Written as DNA, the CDR3 is TGTGCCAGCAGCCCGGGACAGGCAACTAATGAAAAACTGTTTTTT.

This clonotype was picked up many times. The chain combines TRBV28 with TRBJ1-1; tentatively, D is TRBD1 (5 bases). The CDR3 consists of 14 residues. V was clipped by 3 bases and J by 11 bases, with 19 bases between them. Per germline, CDR1 MDHEN and CDR2 SYDVKM. CDR3 sequence: CASSFGGVLREAFF. CDR3 in DNA: TGTGCCAGCAGTTTTGGAGGAGTGCTCAGGGAGGCTTTCTTT.

The chain is built from TRBV6-1 and TRBJ2-7; 8 bases are a match to TRBD1. Germline assignment: CDR1 MNHNS and CDR2 SASEGT. V lost 6 bases, J lost 6 bases, and 16 bases stayed unmatched. This CDR3 region has 16 residues. The CDR3 sequence: CASRTFPGQGPGEQYF. The CDR3 DNA reads TGTGCCAGCAGAACCTTTCCTGGACAGGGCCCGGGCGAGCAGTACTTC.

At least ten counts were recorded for this clonotype. V usage is TRBV28 and J usage is TRBJ2-7; D gene unclear. The germline gives CDR1 MDHEN, CDR2 SYDVKM. The ends were cut back, 6 bases at V and 2 bases at J, with 17 bases in the middle. This CDR3 is built from 15 residues. The CDR3 sequence: CASRPQPLDPYEQYF. The CDR3 bases are TGTGCCAGCAGGCCACAGCCACTTGACCCCTACGAGCAGTACTTC.

This clonotype was seen many times. The rearrangement uses TRBV30 and TRBJ2-5, with D possibly being TRBD1 (6 bases). Per germline, CDR1 GTSNPN and CDR2 SVGIG (reference sequence). The V gene lost 0 bases and the J gene lost 2 bases, with 13 bases spanning the gap. The CDR3 length is 15 residues. DNA for the CDR3: TGTGCCTGGAGTGTACCCGCAGGGGATCAAGAGACCCAGTACTTC. Its protein product is CAWSVPAGDQETQYF.

The CDR3 nucleotides are TGTGCCAGCAGCCCCCGGGCTTCTGGGACCGGGGAGCTGTTTTTT. It codes for CASSPRASGTGELFF. V and J are TRBV7-2 and TRBJ2-2; D gene uncertain. Trimming left V 5 bases short and J 5 bases short, with 15 bases between. There are 15 residues in the CDR3. CDR1 and CDR2 (germline): SGHTA, FQGNSA.

Points on this clonotype: A much larger clone differs from this one at a single base, so this may be a read error. J is TRBJ2-4 and V is TRBV20-1; D not certain. V lost 0 bases and J 5 bases, leaving 11 bases between the germline ends. Germline V lookup: CDR1 DFQATT, CDR2 SNEGSKA (reference sequence). This CDR3 is 14 amino acids long. The DNA of the CDR3 is TGCAGTGCTAGAGATAGGAGAGAAGAAAACATTCAGTACTTC. Residues: CSARDRREENIQYF.

J is TRBJ2-7 and V is TRBV7-8; 7 nucleotides line up with TRBD2. V lost 1 base, J lost 3 bases, and 6 bases stayed unmatched. CDR1 SGHVS and CDR2 FQNEAQ come from the germline V gene. The CDR3 spans 15 residues. CDR3 sequence reads: CASSLGAGAFYEQYF. The CDR3 DNA sequence: TGTGCCAGCAGCTTAGGCGCGGGAGCTTTCTACGAGCAGTACTTC.

A few counts support this clonotype. This chain links TRBV5-5 with TRBJ1-1, with 7 bases fitting TRBD1. CDR1 and CDR2 (germline): SGHKS, YYEKEE (reference sequence). The V gene end was trimmed by 0 bases and the J gene end by 2 bases; junction bases not matched to a gene: 7. CDR3 length: 16 amino acids. The CDR3 is CASSLGLNRGNTEAFF. The CDR3 DNA follows: TGTGCCAGCAGCTTGGGGCTGAACAGGGGTAACACTGAAGCTTTCTTT. The entire variable domain, with the rest obtained from reference TRBV5-5 and TRBJ1-1, is as follows: DAGVTQSPTHLIKTRGQQVTLRCSPISGHKSVSWYQQVLGQGPQFIFQYYEKEERGRGNFPDRFSARQFPNYSSELNVNALLLGDSALYLCASSLGLNRGNTEAFFGQGTRLTVV.

This clonotype has at least ten counts. V and J are TRBV7-2 and TRBJ1-2; tentatively, D is TRBD1 (5 bases). Germline-derived CDR1 and CDR2 are SGHTA and FQGNSA. The CDR3 is 14 residues long. Deletions cut 3 bases from V and 2 bases from J, with 10 bases between. The CDR3, as DNA: TGTGCCAGCAGCTTGGAACAGGCGAACTATGGCTACACCTTC. Protein: CASSLEQANYGYTF.

The chain is built from TRBV7-2 and TRBJ2-5, with 9 nucleotides matching TRBD1. CDR3 length: 16 amino acids. Germline CDR1 reads SGHTA; CDR2 reads FQGNSA. With V trimmed by 1 base and J by 5 bases, 8 bases remained unmatched. The CDR3 is CASSLVEQGARETQYF. As DNA, the CDR3 is TGTGCCAGCAGCTTAGTAGAACAGGGGGCTCGGGAGACCCAGTACTTC.

This clonotype was recorded many times. The chain is built from TRBV28 and TRBJ2-2, with 8 positions matching TRBD2. The V gene's germline CDR1 is MDHEN and CDR2 SYDVKM. The CDR3 totals 15 residues. The trim removed 5 bases at V and 5 bases at J, leaving 7 bases unmatched. CDR3 sequence reads: CASSTKREWTGELFF. As DNA, the CDR3 is TGTGCCAGCAGTACCAAGCGGGAGTGGACCGGGGAGCTGTTTTTT.